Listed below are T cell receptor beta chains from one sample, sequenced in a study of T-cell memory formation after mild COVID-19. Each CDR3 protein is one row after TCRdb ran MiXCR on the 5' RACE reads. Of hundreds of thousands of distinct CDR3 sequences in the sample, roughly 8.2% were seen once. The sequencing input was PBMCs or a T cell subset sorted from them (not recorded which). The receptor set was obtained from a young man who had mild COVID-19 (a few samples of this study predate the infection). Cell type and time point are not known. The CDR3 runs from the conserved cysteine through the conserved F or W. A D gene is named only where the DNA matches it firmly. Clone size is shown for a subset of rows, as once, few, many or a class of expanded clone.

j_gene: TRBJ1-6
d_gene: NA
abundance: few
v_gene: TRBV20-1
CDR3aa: CSARLAFTNSPLHF
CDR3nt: TGCAGTGCCCGACTGGCCTTTACTAATTCACCCCTCCACTTT

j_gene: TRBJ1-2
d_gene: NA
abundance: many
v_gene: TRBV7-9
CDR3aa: CASSDQGGYGYTF
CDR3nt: TGTGCCAGCAGCGACCAAGGGGGCTATGGCTACACCTTC

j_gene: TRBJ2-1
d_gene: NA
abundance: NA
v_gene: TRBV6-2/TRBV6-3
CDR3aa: CASSPLGRADNEQFF
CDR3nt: TGTGCCAGCAGCCCCCTAGGCAGGGCGGACAATGAGCAGTTCTTC

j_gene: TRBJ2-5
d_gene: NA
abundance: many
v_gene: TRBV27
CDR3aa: CASSLGPGETQYF
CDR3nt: TGTGCCAGCAGCTTAGGGCCCGGGGAGACCCAGTACTTC

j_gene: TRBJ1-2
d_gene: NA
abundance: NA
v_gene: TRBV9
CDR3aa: CASSVDGEPDYGYTF
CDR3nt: TGTGCCAGCAGCGTAGACGGGGAACCAGACTATGGCTACACCTTC

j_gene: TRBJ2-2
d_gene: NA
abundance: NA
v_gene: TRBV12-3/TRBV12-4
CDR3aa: CASSFLWTGELFF
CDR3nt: TGTGCCAGCAGTTTTTTATGGACCGGGGAGCTGTTTTTT

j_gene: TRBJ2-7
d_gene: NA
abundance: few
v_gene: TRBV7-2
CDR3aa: CASSLRGVASGEQYF
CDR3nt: TGTGCCAGCAGCTTACGCGGGGTGGCCTCCGGAGAGCAGTACTTC

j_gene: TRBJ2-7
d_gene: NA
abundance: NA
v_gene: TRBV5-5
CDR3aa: CASSYLGGVTYEQYF
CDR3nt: TGTGCCAGCAGCTATCTTGGCGGGGTAACCTACGAGCAGTACTTC

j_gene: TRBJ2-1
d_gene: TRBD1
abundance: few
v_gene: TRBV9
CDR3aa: CASTSGTGGWPGFF
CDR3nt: TGTGCCAGCACCTCCGGGACAGGGGGCTGGCCAGGGTTCTTC

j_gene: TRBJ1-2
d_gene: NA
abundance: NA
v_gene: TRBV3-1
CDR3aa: CASSQVGRMNYGYTF
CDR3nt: TGTGCCAGCAGCCAAGTAGGACGGATGAACTATGGCTACACCTTC

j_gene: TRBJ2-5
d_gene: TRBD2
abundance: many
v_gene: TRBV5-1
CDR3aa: CASGPSGGPAPRYF
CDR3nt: TGCGCCAGCGGACCTAGCGGGGGGCCTGCTCCACGGTACTTC

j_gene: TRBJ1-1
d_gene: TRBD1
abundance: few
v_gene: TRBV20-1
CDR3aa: CRLAPRQGMNTEAFF
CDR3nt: TGCAGGCTGGCCCCGAGACAGGGGATGAACACTGAAGCTTTCTTT